The 29 T cell receptor beta chains given below trace back to one sample, sequenced in a study of PD-1 blockade in classical Hodgkin lymphoma. Data came from immunoSEQ multiplex PCR; TCRdb stores just in-frame clones and leaves some out. The sample consists of approximately 160,000 clones, just under 80% of them appearing once. Every single patient, without exception, relapsed after autologous stem cell transplantation, and brentuximab vedotin exposure varied. The sample here was peripheral blood mononuclear cells (PBMCs), taken before the second cycle of nivolumab. These receptors originate from a human donor with classical Hodgkin lymphoma.

The chain employs TRBV29-1 and TRBJ1-1; TRBD1 might be the D (6 bases). V gave up 6 bases and J gave up 2 bases, with 19 bases separating them. From germline, CDR1 is SQVTM and CDR2 ANQGSEA. The CDR3 has 15 amino acids. The CDR3 DNA reads TGCAGCGTGCCAAGGGGGGGGGTATCCAACACTGAAGCTTTCTTT. Residues: CSVPRGGVSNTEAFF.

This clone was recorded only once. This chain connects TRBV18 to TRBJ2-3; D call uncertain. V was shortened by 3 bases and J by 2 bases, with 15 bases between the two germline ends. Germline V CDR1 and CDR2: KGHSH, LQKENI. The CDR3 has 16 amino acids. DNA of the CDR3: TGTGCCAGCTCACCCCCAGGTGGGGTCATCACAGATACGCAGTATTTT. Translating it yields CASSPPGGVITDTQYF.

The table lists this clone with a few counts. V and J are TRBV29-1 and TRBJ1-1; D is undetermined. V lost 4 bases, J lost 11 bases, and 11 bases lay in between. Germline V gives CDR1 SQVTM, CDR2 ANQGSEA. The CDR3 loop spans 10 amino acids. Here the CDR3 DNA reads TGCAGCGTTGTGTCGTTGAGGGCTTTCTTT. It encodes CSVVSLRAFF.

This chain uses TRBV9 with TRBJ2-1, with 10 bases identical to TRBD2. Germline loops: CDR1 SGDLS, CDR2 YYNGEE. Unmatched junction bases numbered 6, after V lost 4 bases and J lost 8 bases. CDR3 length: 14 residues. CDR3: CASSPSGGGDEQFF. CDR3 coding DNA: TGTGCCAGCAGCCCCAGCGGGGGGGGTGATGAGCAGTTCTTC. Supplemented by reference TRBV9 and TRBJ2-1, the full variable domain reads DSGVTQTPKHLITATGQRVTLRCSPRSGDLSVYWYQQSLDQGLQFLIQYYNGEERAKGNILERFSAQQFPDLHSELNLSSLELGDSALYFCASSPSGGGDEQFFGPGTRLTVL.

This chain links TRBV29-1 with TRBJ1-2; TRBD1 matches at 8 bases. The CDR3 totals 12 residues. Germline-derived CDR1 and CDR2 are SQVTM and ANQGSEA. The V and J ends lost 6 bases and 7 bases, in that order; junction bases with no gene match: 7. The CDR3, as DNA: TGCAGCGTGGACCTTACAGGGGGTGGCTACACCTTC. This sequence encodes CSVDLTGGGYTF.

This clone was picked up a small number of times. The gene calls are TRBV6-6 and TRBJ2-4; D not certain. The germline V gene encodes CDR1 MNHNY and CDR2 SVGAGI (reference sequence). Trimming removed 9 bases at V and 0 bases at J, with 15 bases between. This CDR3 has 15 amino acids. The CDR3 nucleotides are TGTGCCAGTTCCTCCAGGAGTCTAGCCAAAAACATTCAGTACTTC. Amino acid sequence: CASSSRSLAKNIQYF.

The CDR3 nucleotides are TGTGCCAGCAGTGAATATCCGGATCCGGGCACCGGGGAGCTGTTTTTT. Its protein product is CASSEYPDPGTGELFF. This chain uses TRBV6-1 with TRBJ2-2; D call uncertain. Germline CDR1 is MNHNS and CDR2 is SASEGT. The V gene lost 2 bases and the J gene lost 4 bases, with 14 bases spanning the gap. This CDR3 is 16 amino acids long.

The chain links TRBV11-3 to TRBJ1-1; 9 positions match TRBD1. CDR1 SGHNT and CDR2 YENEEA come from the germline V gene. This CDR3 is 15 amino acids long. Trimming cost V 3 bases and J 1 base; bases outside gene matches: 3. DNA for the CDR3: TGTGCCAGCAGCTTGGGACAGGGCTCGAACACTGAAGCTTTCTTT. This sequence encodes CASSLGQGSNTEAFF.

This chain connects TRBV28 to TRBJ2-7, with TRBD2 matching over 7 bases. V lost 2 bases to trimming and J lost 0 bases; unmatched junction nucleotides: 7. The CDR3 contains 16 residues. Germline CDR1 reads MDHEN; CDR2 reads SYDVKM. The CDR3 nucleotides read TGTGCCAGCAGTTTAAGGTTGGGCGGGGGCTCCTACGAGCAGTACTTC. It translates to CASSLRLGGGSYEQYF.

The rearrangement links TRBV12-5 to TRBJ2-2, with 11 bases identical to TRBD1. V was pared by 1 base and J by 4 bases, with 2 bases of the junction left unmatched. Germline V gene lookup returns CDR1 LGHNT and CDR2 FRNRAP. The CDR3 length is 16 residues. CDR3 DNA sequence: TGTGCTAGTGGTTTGGGGACAGGGGGCCCCACCGGGGAGCTGTTTTTT. Translated, it gives CASGLGTGGPTGELFF.

The CDR3 is CASGLVRGRAGSKEQYF. The CDR3 DNA reads as TGTGCTAGTGGTTTGGTACGGGGTCGGGCAGGCAGTAAAGAGCAGTACTTC. V usage is TRBV12-5 and J usage is TRBJ2-7, with D possibly matching TRBD2 (5 bases). The germline V and J ends were trimmed by 0 bases and 7 bases, with 22 bases remaining between them. The CDR3 has 17 amino acids. Germline CDR1 LGHNT, CDR2 FRNRAP.

Regarding this clone: A single base is all that separates this from a far larger clone, so a read error is likely. Different DNA sequences within this sample yield the same CDR3. The chain couples TRBV7-9 to TRBJ1-2; tentative D call: TRBD1 (5 bases). The length of the CDR3 is 14 residues. Per germline, CDR1 SEHNR and CDR2 FQNEAQ (reference sequence). Deletions cut 6 bases from V and 5 bases from J, with 16 bases between. CDR3 nucleotide sequence: TGTGCCAGCAGTCGGGACGAAAGTGGGTATGGCTACACCTTC. Translation gives CASSRDESGYGYTF.

V and J are TRBV27 and TRBJ2-2, with 8 bases identical to TRBD2. Germline V gene lookup returns CDR1 MNHEY and CDR2 SMNVEV (reference sequence). The CDR3 is made up of 16 amino acids. Trimming took 7 bases from V and 6 from J; bases not matched to a gene: 13. CDR3 in amino acids: CASTQYGTSFPGELFF. The CDR3 coding sequence is TGTGCCAGCACCCAGTACGGGACTAGTTTCCCCGGGGAGCTGTTTTTT.

This clone was recorded only once. The chain combines TRBV10-3 with TRBJ2-2, with 14 nucleotides matching TRBD2. V lost 6 bases to trimming and J lost 7 bases; unmatched junction nucleotides: 4. CDR3 size: 15 residues. Germline V lookup: CDR1 ENHRY, CDR2 SYGVKD. This CDR3 is CAIRGLAGVGGELFF. The CDR3, as DNA: TGTGCCATCAGGGGACTAGCGGGAGTTGGCGGGGAGCTGTTTTTT.

The J gene is TRBJ1-5, the V gene TRBV9; no firm D call. The CDR3 is 15 residues long. The V gene lost 0 bases and the J gene lost 7 bases, with 14 bases spanning the gap. CDR1 and CDR2 from the germline V gene are SGDLS and YYNGEE. The CDR3 spells CASSVGFGLGQPQHF. Written as DNA, the CDR3 is TGTGCCAGCAGCGTAGGGTTTGGTTTGGGGCAGCCCCAGCATTTT.

The rearrangement links TRBV9 to TRBJ1-2; 9 nucleotides match TRBD1. J gave up 6 bases and V 4 bases, and 7 bases lay outside the gene matches. The CDR3 is 14 amino acids. Germline V gene sequence: CDR1 SGDLS, CDR2 YYNGEE. CDR3 in amino acids: CASSPPGTGNGYTF. CDR3 sequence (DNA): TGTGCCAGCAGCCCACCCGGGACAGGGAATGGCTACACCTTC.

This chain joins TRBV27 and TRBJ1-2, with a weak D call TRBD1 (6 bases). Trimming stripped 8 bases from V and 3 bases from J, with 10 bases between. CDR1 and CDR2 (germline): MNHEY, SMNVEV (reference sequence). There are 12 residues in the CDR3. CDR3 region: CASHRQDYGYTF. CDR3 DNA: TGTGCCAGCCATAGACAGGACTATGGCTACACCTTC.

J is TRBJ2-5 and V is TRBV5-4; 8 nucleotides line up with TRBD2. The length of the CDR3 is 15 residues. J lost 5 bases, V lost 1 base, and 7 bases had no gene match. In germline, CDR1 is SGHNT, CDR2 YYREEE (reference sequence). The CDR3, as DNA: TGTGCCAGCAGCTTGAACAGCGGGGGTTCTGAGACCCAGTACTTC. Amino acid sequence: CASSLNSGGSETQYF.

The chain has TRBV11-1 and TRBJ1-4; TRBD1 aligns across 8 bases. Germline lookup yields CDR1 SGHAT and CDR2 FQDESV (reference sequence). J was trimmed by 6 bases and V by 2 bases; bases with no gene match: 2. This CDR3 is built from 14 residues. As DNA, the CDR3 is TGTGCCAGCAGCTTACAGGGACAGGATGAAAAACTGTTTTTT. Translated: CASSLQGQDEKLFF. Using reference TRBV11-1 and TRBJ1-4 for the parts outside the CDR3, the full variable domain is EAEVAQSPRYKITEKSQAVAFWCDPISGHATLYWYRQILGQGPELLVQFQDESVVDDSQLPKDRFSAERLKGVDSTLKIQPAELGDSAMYLCASSLQGQDEKLFFGSGTQLSVL.

This clone was observed a single time. The genes are TRBV5-8 and TRBJ2-7; the match to TRBD1 covers 10 bases. CDR1 is SGHTS, CDR2 YDEGEE, per germline. J lost 4 bases, V lost 6 bases, and 7 bases had no gene match. This CDR3 has 14 amino acids. The CDR3 DNA sequence: TGTGCCAGCACCCCTGGGACAGGGGTATACGAGCAGTACTTC. Its protein is CASTPGTGVYEQYF.

The table lists this clone with a few counts. The V and J genes are TRBV19 and TRBJ1-1; D uncertain. The CDR3 consists of 11 residues. Trimming took off 7 bases at V and 5 bases at J, with 8 bases between the two ends. The germline CDR1 and CDR2 sequences are LNHDA and SQIVND (reference sequence). The CDR3 DNA is TGTGCCAGTACTACGCAGACTGAAGCTTTCTTT. This sequence encodes CASTTQTEAFF. The complete variable domain, with remaining parts taken from reference TRBV19 and TRBJ1-1, reads DGGITQSPKYLFRKEGQNVTLSCEQNLNHDAMYWYRQDPGQGLRLIYYSQIVNDFQKGDIAEGYSVSREKKESFPLTVTSAQKNPTAFYLCASTTQTEAFFGQGTRLTVV.

V is TRBV7-3 and J is TRBJ2-1; 13 nucleotides agree with TRBD2. J lost 4 bases, V lost 5 bases, and 14 bases had no gene match. Germline lookup yields CDR1 SGHTA and CDR2 FQGTGA. CDR3 length: 19 amino acids. CDR3 DNA: TGTGCCAGCAGCCCTACGGGACTAGCGGGAAGGGGCCTTTACAATGAGCAGTTCTTC. Protein: CASSPTGLAGRGLYNEQFF. The full variable domain, its missing parts supplied by reference TRBV7-3 and TRBJ2-1, is GAGVSQTPSNKVTEKGKYVELRCDPISGHTALYWYRQSLGQGPEFLIYFQGTGAADDSGLPNDRFFAVRPEGSVSTLKIQRTERGDSAVYLCASSPTGLAGRGLYNEQFFGPGTRLTVL.

The chain recombines TRBV5-6 with TRBJ1-3, with 8 bases identical to TRBD1. CDR1 is SGHDT and CDR2 is YYEEEE in the germline V gene. The CDR3 length is 16 residues. Trimming removed 4 bases from V and 5 bases from J; junction bases left unmatched: 11. For the CDR3, the DNA is TGTGCCAGCAGCCCCCACCTAGACAGGGGCAGAAACACCATATATTTT. Translation: CASSPHLDRGRNTIYF.

The chain recombines TRBV27 with TRBJ1-1, with TRBD1 matching over 7 bases. V lost 5 bases, J lost 1 base, and 4 bases stayed unmatched. Germline assignment: CDR1 MNHEY and CDR2 SMNVEV (reference sequence). This CDR3 region has 14 residues. The CDR3 is CASSGNRGNTEAFF. As DNA, the CDR3 is TGTGCCAGCAGTGGAAACAGGGGGAACACTGAAGCTTTCTTT.

Note on this clone: This sample includes further DNA sequences coding for the same CDR3. The chain couples TRBV27 to TRBJ1-1; D remains ambiguous. CDR1 is MNHEY, CDR2 SMNVEV, per germline (reference sequence). CDR3 length equals 13 residues. Trimming removed 4 bases from V and 0 bases from J, with 6 bases in between. The CDR3 loop reads CASSYRMNTEAFF. Written as DNA, the CDR3 is TGTGCCAGCAGTTACCGGATGAACACTGAAGCTTTCTTT.

The chain links TRBV5-6 to TRBJ1-2; D is ambiguous. This CDR3 is built from 16 residues. V was pared by 3 bases and J by 7 bases, with 22 bases between. From germline, CDR1 is SGHDT and CDR2 YYEEEE. In DNA, the CDR3 is TGTGCCAGCAGCTCCGGCACGGGATTTGCTTCGGGTGGCTACACCTTC. Its protein product is CASSSGTGFASGGYTF.

This chain joins TRBV5-1 and TRBJ1-1, with a weak D call TRBD1 (5 bases). Germline V gene data show CDR1 as SGHRS and CDR2 as YFSETQ. Trimming removed 0 bases at V and 4 bases at J, with 13 bases between. The CDR3 spans 15 residues. The CDR3 DNA is TGCGCCAGCAGCTTGGATTGGCGAGGGGTCACTGAAGCTTTCTTT. As protein: CASSLDWRGVTEAFF.

This clone was counted a single time. This chain uses TRBV15 with TRBJ1-2; TRBD1 matches at 8 bases. CDR3 size: 15 residues. V gave up 5 bases and J gave up 6 bases; unmatched junction bases: 11. Germline loops: CDR1 LNHNV, CDR2 YYDKDF (reference sequence). The CDR3 protein is CATSSRWGTGDGYTF. The CDR3 coding sequence is TGTGCCACCAGCTCGAGGTGGGGGACAGGTGATGGCTACACCTTC.

The chain is built from TRBV6-5 and TRBJ1-1, with unresolved D. V was trimmed by 2 bases and J by 0 bases, leaving 7 bases between them. Germline-derived CDR1 and CDR2 are MNHEY and SVGAGI. The CDR3 covers 14 residues. The DNA for the CDR3 is TGTGCCAGCAGTTACCGTAGGGTGAACACTGAAGCTTTCTTT. Translated: CASSYRRVNTEAFF.